This T cell receptor (beta chain) was recorded in a study of CD8 T cells in ankylosing spondylitis. General study results and limits: Ankylosing spondylitis blood seemed to carry a telltale TCR beta motif made of seven or eight highly homologous variants. According to the report, clones linked to the disease were significantly enriched in matched synovial fluid samples taken from ankylosing spondylitis patients. Certain motif variants had earlier appeared in reactive arthritis synovial fluid and blood.

Germline assignment: CDR1 SGHNT and CDR2 YYREEE (reference sequence). Trimming removed 0 bases at V and 6 bases at J, with 6 bases between. CDR3 size: 13 residues. By quantitative 5'-RACE with molecular barcodes, the TCR beta libraries were made. In TCRdb, the 5' RACE reads were re-called with MiXCR into one record per CDR3 protein. The sample shows 250,000 to 350,000 distinct CDR3 sequences, about 20% of them seen only once. This clonotype was recorded only once. The antigen remains unidentified. The chain recombines TRBV5-4 with TRBJ2-2, with unresolved D. The source of this sequence is a female donor with ankylosing spondylitis or in good health (not recorded which). The specimen was blood, either unsorted or a sorted T cell fraction (not recorded which). The CDR3 spells CASSLEAAGELFF. CDR3 nucleotide sequence: TGTGCCAGCAGCTTGGAGGCAGCCGGGGAGCTGTTTTTT.